These 10 T cell receptor beta chains originate from one sample sequenced in a study of cytomegalovirus exposure and HLA in healthy donors. Vbeta (60) and Jbeta (13) primers were used in the PCR. Sequencing was performed with immunoSEQ multiplex PCR; in TCRdb, only in-frame clones are kept and a portion is missing. This repertoire includes approximately 79,000 clones. Material: PBMCs. These receptors originate from a boy between 10 and 17 years old in good health and CMV-seronegative.

With regard to this clone: Sequence at one end of the junction differs from germline and may be a read error. The chain uses TRBV5-8 and TRBJ2-7; maybe TRBD2 (5 bases). Germline CDR1 reads SGHTS; CDR2 reads YDEGEE. The CDR3 loop spans 14 amino acids. CDR3 sequence reads: CASSSGRGLPNETF. The CDR3 DNA reads as TGTGCCAGCAGCTCCGGTCGAGGACTCCCGAACGAGACCTTC.

This chain connects TRBV7-2 to TRBJ2-6; D ambiguous. Germline lookup yields CDR1 SGHTA and CDR2 FQGNSA. There are 16 residues in the CDR3. Trimming left V 7 bases short and J 0 bases short, with 13 bases between. The chain's CDR3 is CASTFSFNSGANVLTF. CDR3 in DNA: TGTGCCAGCACCTTCTCCTTTAACTCTGGGGCCAACGTCCTGACTTTC.

Comment on this clone: A read error may produce the germline difference seen at one junction end. The J gene is TRBJ2-1, the V gene TRBV18, with D uncertain. The CDR3 sequence is 15 residues long. Germline values: CDR1 KGHSH, CDR2 LQKENI. CDR3 in amino acids: CASSPPLSSDNEQFF. The CDR3 coding sequence is TGTGCCAGCTCACCTCCACTAAGCTCCGACAATGAGCAGTTCTTC.

This sequence joins TRBV7-9 and TRBJ2-1; D is unresolved. Trimming shortened V by 1 base and J by 5 bases, and 15 bases separated the two germline ends. The CDR3 has 16 amino acids. Germline CDR1 reads SEHNR; CDR2 reads FQNEAQ (reference sequence). For the CDR3, the DNA is TGTGCCAGCAGCTTAGTCGGTACTAACCTGGACAATGAGCAGTTCTTC. This translates into CASSLVGTNLDNEQFF.

In DNA, the CDR3 is TGTGCCAGCAGGGACACTGGAAACACCATATATTTT. This encodes CASRDTGNTIYF. The genes are TRBV6-1 and TRBJ1-3; possible D gene TRBD1, 5 bases. Germline loops: CDR1 MNHNS, CDR2 SASEGT. Trimming removed 6 bases at V and 2 bases at J, with 5 bases between. The CDR3 consists of 12 residues.

CDR3 amino acids: CASSKTREKLFF. The CDR3, as DNA: TGTGCCAGCAGTAAGACGCGGGAAAAACTGTTTTTT. The rearrangement uses TRBV2 and TRBJ1-4; D is ambiguous. Per the germline V gene, CDR1 is SNHLY and CDR2 is FYNNEI. Trimming removed 5 bases at V and 8 bases at J, with 9 bases between. The CDR3 loop spans 12 amino acids.

The genes are TRBV6-5 and TRBJ2-7; maybe TRBD2 (5 bases). CDR1 is MNHEY, CDR2 SVGAGI, per germline. This CDR3 contains 14 residues. Deletions cut 2 bases from V and 4 bases from J, with 12 bases between. The CDR3 coding sequence is TGTGCCAGCAGTTACGCTGGGCTAGCTTACGAGCAGTACTTC. It codes for CASSYAGLAYEQYF.

The V gene is TRBV7-7, the J gene TRBJ1-1; a possible D gene is TRBD1 (5 bases). Trimming removed 5 bases from V and 4 bases from J, with 14 bases in between. Germline V gene sequence: CDR1 SSHAT, CDR2 FNYEAQ (reference sequence). This CDR3 is built from 14 residues. The CDR3 spells CASSPGGVGTEAFF. Here the CDR3 DNA reads TGTGCCAGCAGCCCGGGAGGGGTAGGCACTGAAGCTTTCTTT. Full variable domain (missing parts from reference TRBV7-7 and TRBJ1-1): GAGVSQSPRYKVTKRGQDVTLRCDPISSHATLYWYQQALGQGPEFLTYFNYEAQPDKSGLPSDRFSAERPEGSISTLTIQRTEQRDSAMYRCASSPGGVGTEAFFGQGTRLTVV.

The chain employs TRBV6-1 and TRBJ2-1; TRBD2 agrees at 13 bases. This CDR3 is built from 15 residues. Germline trimming cut 7 bases from V and 12 bases from J; bases unmatched to any gene: 12. The V gene's germline CDR1 is MNHNS and CDR2 SASEGT. This chain's CDR3 is CASKDWGLAGLSQFF. CDR3 DNA sequence: TGTGCCAGCAAGGACTGGGGACTAGCGGGGTTATCGCAGTTCTTC.

V is TRBV6-5 and J is TRBJ1-2; the D gene is possibly TRBD1 (6 bases). Looked up from germline, CDR1 is MNHEY and CDR2 is SVGAGI. Trimming took off 6 bases at V and 4 bases at J, with 12 bases between the two ends. CDR3 length equals 13 residues. The CDR3 sequence is CASSFAQGYGYTF. In DNA, the CDR3 is TGTGCCAGCAGCTTCGCACAGGGCTATGGCTACACCTTC.